The 32 T cell receptor beta chains in this list originate from one sample, sequenced in a study of spatial heterogeneity in lung cancer (dated by TCRdb to between 2019 and 2020). The method was 5' RACE. The sequencer listed for this sample is NextSeq 500. Using fastp at Q25 and MiXCR, TCRdb reprocessed the public reads and kept productive beta chains. Each entry is one CDR3 protein sequence, shown with its most common DNA and genes. Recorded for this sample are roughly 39,000 distinct CDR3 sequences; 7.5% to 8% of them occurred a single time. The ten top clones hold around 30% of the sample. According to the study, the label for this sample's time point signals: sample taken at primary tumor resection. TCR sequencing used whole RNA extracted from tumor and nontumor lung tissue, or from cryopreserved PBMC samples, without cell sorting. The material was PBMCs, obtained at surgery. These receptors were taken from a male donor with early-stage non-small cell lung cancer.

This clonotype was recorded many times. This sequence joins TRBV6-6 and TRBJ2-7, with 10 bases that match TRBD2. Germline lookup yields CDR1 MNHNY and CDR2 SVGAGI (reference sequence). The CDR3 is 16 residues long. Trimming at V came to 1 base and at J to 2 bases, leaving 5 bases not matched to a gene. The CDR3 DNA follows: TGTGCCAGCAGTTACTTGGGGCTAGCGGGAGCCTACGAGCAGTACGTC. This translates into CASSYLGLAGAYEQYV.

This clonotype was seen a few times. The J gene is TRBJ2-2, the V gene TRBV27; 12 positions match TRBD2. J was trimmed by 7 bases and V by 6 bases; bases with no gene match: 3. Germline lookup yields CDR1 MNHEY and CDR2 SMNVEV (reference sequence). This CDR3 has 14 amino acids. The DNA for the CDR3 is TGTGCCAGCAGCTCGGGACTAGCGGGCGGGGAGCTGTTTTTT. This encodes CASSSGLAGGELFF.

The J gene is TRBJ1-1, the V gene TRBV20-1; perhaps TRBD1 as D (6 bases). Trimming removed 3 bases at V and 1 base at J, with 9 bases between. CDR1 and CDR2 (germline): DFQATT, SNEGSKA (reference sequence). The CDR3 consists of 13 residues. CDR3 region: CSARGGGNTEAFF. CDR3 sequence (DNA): TGCAGTGCTAGGGGGGGCGGGAACACTGAAGCTTTCTTT.

Regarding this clonotype: A much larger clone differs from this one at a single base, so this may be a read error. V is TRBV5-1 and J is TRBJ1-1; 8 bases agree with TRBD1. After removal of 4 bases from V and 1 base from J, the junction contained 6 bases not matched to a gene. Germline CDR1 is SGHRS and CDR2 is YFSETQ. The length of the CDR3 is 15 residues. The CDR3 region has the DNA TGCGCCAGCAGCCCGGACAGGGCCTGGAACACTGAAGCTTTCTTT. Translation gives CASSPDRAWNTEAFF.

CDR3 DNA sequence: TGCAGCGTTGGAGACTCCGGGACTAGCGGGATAGGTACGCAGTATTTT. Its protein product is CSVGDSGTSGIGTQYF. The V call is TRBV29-1, the J call TRBJ2-3; 13 nucleotides agree with TRBD2. V shed 4 bases and J 8 bases; nucleotides not matched to a gene: 12. The CDR3 contains 16 residues. Germline V CDR1 and CDR2: SQVTM, ANQGSEA.

This clonotype was observed at least ten times. The chain recombines TRBV10-3 with TRBJ1-1; TRBD1 aligns across 8 bases. The CDR3 contains 13 residues. Germline V gene lookup returns CDR1 ENHRY and CDR2 SYGVKD. After removal of 8 bases from V and 1 base from J, the junction contained 3 bases not matched to a gene. CDR3 amino acids: CAIGTGQNTEAFF. CDR3 in DNA: TGTGCCATCGGGACAGGACAGAACACTGAAGCTTTCTTT.

This clonotype was counted many times. V and J are TRBV7-9 and TRBJ1-5; D gene uncertain. Trimming stripped 2 bases from V and 3 bases from J, with 5 bases between. The germline CDR1 and CDR2 sequences are SEHNR and FQNEAQ (reference sequence). The CDR3 has 13 residues. CDR3 sequence (DNA): TGTGCCAGCAGCTTACTTGACAATCAGCCCCAGCATTTT. Its protein product is CASSLLDNQPQHF.

The chain uses TRBV2 and TRBJ2-3; the D gene could be TRBD1 or TRBD2 (7 bases each). Germline CDR1 SNHLY, CDR2 FYNNEI. Trimming shortened V by 5 bases and J by 3 bases, and 12 bases separated the two germline ends. This CDR3 is built from 14 residues. The CDR3 bases are TGTGCCAGCAGTCCCCAGGGGGGGACAGATACGCAGTATTTT. Amino acid sequence: CASSPQGGTDTQYF.

This clonotype occurred many times. This chain joins TRBV20-1 and TRBJ2-1, with TRBD2 identical over 9 bases. The CDR3 runs to 15 residues. Germline V CDR1 and CDR2: DFQATT, SNEGSKA (reference sequence). The V gene end was trimmed by 6 bases and the J gene end by 7 bases; junction bases not matched to a gene: 13. The CDR3 loop reads CSALSRSGSLNEQFF. CDR3 nucleotides: TGCAGTGCCCTTTCACGTAGCGGGAGTCTGAATGAGCAGTTCTTC.

This clonotype was detected many times. The chain has TRBV21-1 and TRBJ1-2; the table names TRBD1, a call not compared with the DNA. TRBV21-1 is annotated as a pseudogene. CDR3 length: 15 residues. CDR3 DNA sequence: TGTGCCAGCAGCCACCGGGGAGGGGGCGGCTATGGCTACACCTTC. It yields the protein CASSHRGGGGYGYTF.

This clonotype was detected many times. The J gene is TRBJ2-2, the V gene TRBV5-1; 7 bases align to TRBD1. V was pared by 4 bases and J by 1 base, with 4 bases of the junction left unmatched. Germline CDR1 is SGHRS and CDR2 is YFSETQ. The CDR3 sequence is 15 residues long. The CDR3 coding sequence is TGCGCCAGCAGCCCCGGGACAGAGAACACCGGGGAGCTGTTTTTT. It is translated as CASSPGTENTGELFF.

The J gene is TRBJ2-3, the V gene TRBV20-1; D may be TRBD1 (6 bases). CDR1 is DFQATT and CDR2 is SNEGSKA in the germline V gene (reference sequence). The V gene lost 6 bases and the J gene lost 1 base, with 11 bases spanning the gap. The CDR3 length is 13 residues. CDR3 coding DNA: TGCAGTGCGCCACAGGGACGCACAGATACGCAGTATTTT. Translating gives CSAPQGRTDTQYF.

This rearrangement joins TRBV10-3 to TRBJ1-6; D gene uncertain. Germline CDR1 and CDR2: ENHRY and SYGVKD. The length of the CDR3 is 13 residues. V was pared by 7 bases and J by 7 bases, with 11 bases between. The CDR3 loop reads CAINPEENSPLHF. Written as DNA, the CDR3 is TGTGCCATCAATCCAGAGGAGAATTCACCCCTCCACTTT.

This clonotype appeared many times. The V gene is TRBV5-1, the J gene TRBJ2-7; D uncertain. CDR1 is SGHRS, CDR2 YFSETQ, per germline. V lost 0 bases, J lost 9 bases, and 10 bases lay in between. This CDR3 comprises 12 residues. CDR3 bases: TGCGCCAGCAGCTTGGACGAGCTCCGGCAGTACTTC. Encoded protein: CASSLDELRQYF.

This clonotype occurred many times. The V and J genes are TRBV5-1 and TRBJ2-7; maybe TRBD1 (6 bases). The CDR3 length is 14 residues. Germline loops: CDR1 SGHRS, CDR2 YFSETQ. V dropped 5 bases and J dropped 3 bases, with 15 bases sitting between them. Here the CDR3 reads CASRFKLGGYEQYF. The CDR3 region has the DNA TGCGCCAGCAGGTTCAAGTTAGGGGGCTACGAGCAGTACTTC.

This clonotype appeared a few times. The conserved final phenylalanine or tryptophan is absent from the CDR3, which likely points to a read error. No DNA is shown, since the ends of the CDR3 on it are uncertain; the CDR3 is the one TCRdb lists. Here the CDR3 reads CASSPREIPSMPH. The rearrangement links TRBV6-6 to TRBJ1-2; the table's D call, TRBD1, has no DNA check behind it. The CDR3 has 13 residues if both end residues are counted. Germline lookup yields CDR1 MNHNY and CDR2 SVGAGI (reference sequence).

This sequence joins TRBV6-5 and TRBJ2-2, with 12 bases matching TRBD2. The CDR3 spans 16 residues. The junction had 4 bases not matched to a gene; V was cut back by 7 bases and J by 1 base. The germline V gene encodes CDR1 MNHEY and CDR2 SVGAGI. CDR3 sequence reads: CASTLAGGWNTGELFF. For the CDR3, the DNA is TGTGCCAGCACGCTAGCGGGGGGGTGGAACACCGGGGAGCTGTTTTTT.

This clonotype turned up a few times. V gene TRBV9 combines with J gene TRBJ1-1; a weak D match, TRBD1 (5 bases). CDR3 size: 13 residues. Germline CDR1 is SGDLS and CDR2 is YYNGEE. V was shortened by 3 bases and J by 2 bases, with 8 bases between the two germline ends. The CDR3, as DNA: TGTGCCAGCAGCGGAGACAGTAACACTGAAGCTTTCTTT. Its protein product is CASSGDSNTEAFF.

This clonotype was detected ten times or more. This rearrangement joins TRBV20-1 to TRBJ2-3, with D possibly being TRBD2 (6 bases). The V gene lost 0 bases and the J gene lost 5 bases, with 12 bases spanning the gap. CDR1 DFQATT and CDR2 SNEGSKA come from the germline V gene (reference sequence). CDR3 length equals 14 residues. This CDR3 reads CSARDFGGGDTQYF. DNA for the CDR3: TGCAGTGCTAGAGATTTCGGGGGAGGAGATACGCAGTATTTT.

There are many counts of this clonotype. The chain is built from TRBV9 and TRBJ1-1; perhaps TRBD1 as D (5 bases). The germline CDR1 and CDR2 sequences are SGDLS and YYNGEE. Trimming shortened V by 3 bases and J by 4 bases, and 13 bases separated the two germline ends. CDR3 length: 14 amino acids. The chain's CDR3 is CASSAYEGITEAFF. In DNA form, the CDR3 reads TGTGCCAGCAGCGCTTACGAGGGGATCACTGAAGCTTTCTTT.

This clonotype came up a few times. The chain carries TRBV5-1 and TRBJ2-7, with TRBD2 matching over 8 bases. With V trimmed by 4 bases and J by 6 bases, 9 bases remained unmatched. The germline V gene has CDR1 SGHRS and CDR2 YFSETQ. This CDR3 is 14 amino acids long. CDR3 nucleotides: TGCGCCAGCAGCCCGGGGACTAGGGGGATCGAGCAGTACGTC. Translating it yields CASSPGTRGIEQYV.

This clonotype is a singleton in its sample. CDR3 sequence (DNA): TGTGCCAGCATGCGGGGGGGCACAATAGATACGCAGTATTTT. Translated, it gives CASMRGGTIDTQYF. The V call is TRBV6-1, the J call TRBJ2-3, with 9 nucleotides matching TRBD2. Germline-derived CDR1 and CDR2 are MNHNS and SASEGT. The J segment lost 5 bases and the V segment lost 7 bases, leaving 7 bases of the junction unmatched. This CDR3 contains 14 residues.

V and J are TRBV6-5 and TRBJ1-2, with a possible D match to TRBD1 (5 bases). The CDR3 runs 13 residues. Germline CDR1 MNHEY, CDR2 SVGAGI. The V and J ends lost 7 bases and 0 bases respectively, with 9 bases between them. CDR3 in amino acids: CASTETANYGYTF. CDR3 bases: TGTGCCAGCACCGAGACAGCTAACTATGGCTACACCTTC.

V gene TRBV7-2 combines with J gene TRBJ2-5, with 10 bases aligning to TRBD2. CDR1 and CDR2 from the germline V gene are SGHTA and FQGNSA. This CDR3 region has 14 residues. V trimming: 8 bases; J trimming: 5 bases; junction bases outside the gene matches: 8. CDR3 region: CASGAGGWLETQYF. CDR3 coding DNA: TGTGCCAGCGGAGCGGGGGGGTGGTTGGAGACCCAGTACTTC.

In this sample, this clonotype turned up many times. V is TRBV7-2 and J is TRBJ2-4; possible D gene TRBD2, 6 bases. The V end lost 2 bases, the J end lost 7 bases, and 9 bases lay between the germline ends. This CDR3 spans 13 amino acids. In germline, CDR1 is SGHTA, CDR2 FQGNSA. CDR3 protein: CASSLTSRNIQYF. DNA for the CDR3: TGTGCCAGCAGCTTAACTAGCAGGAACATTCAGTACTTC.

This clonotype was detected many times. This rearrangement joins TRBV12-3 or TRBV12-4 to TRBJ1-5, with D possibly being TRBD1 (6 bases). V gave up 1 base and J gave up 13 bases, with 8 bases separating them. The CDR3 length is 11 residues. The CDR3 sequence: CASSLVGGQHF. CDR3 nucleotides: TGTGCCAGCAGTTTAGTAGGGGGGCAGCATTTT.

In its sample, this clonotype was seen a few times. The CDR3 DNA reads as TGTGCCAGCTGGGGGCGCGTCCGGGGGGGAATAGATACGCAGTATTTT. Encoded protein: CASWGRVRGGIDTQYF. The chain joins TRBV27 to TRBJ2-3; 8 nucleotides agree with TRBD2. Per germline, CDR1 MNHEY and CDR2 SMNVEV (reference sequence). The CDR3 totals 16 residues. V gave up 8 bases and J gave up 5 bases; unmatched junction bases: 15.

This clonotype came up many times. The chain employs TRBV6-2 or TRBV6-3 and TRBJ2-3; 11 bases agree with TRBD2. Trimming took 3 bases from V and 6 from J; bases not matched to a gene: 8. Germline V gives CDR1 MNHEY, CDR2 SVGEGT. This CDR3 has 16 residues. The CDR3 spells CASSYLLAGGKDTQYF. The CDR3 region has the DNA TGTGCCAGCAGTTATCTGCTAGCGGGAGGCAAGGATACGCAGTATTTT.

This clonotype was detected many times. V gene TRBV4-1 combines with J gene TRBJ2-1; no clear D. This CDR3 is built from 15 residues. From germline, CDR1 is MGHRA and CDR2 YSYEKL. V was clipped by 4 bases and J by 0 bases, with 10 bases between them. The CDR3 sequence is CASSLLRNSYNEQFF. The CDR3 nucleotides are TGCGCCAGCAGCCTCTTGCGGAACTCCTACAATGAGCAGTTCTTC.

This clonotype was seen at least ten times. The chain joins TRBV7-6 to TRBJ1-4; possibly TRBD1 for D (5 bases). The CDR3 sequence is 14 residues long. V lost 2 bases, J lost 4 bases, and 8 bases lay in between. Germline assignment: CDR1 SGHVS and CDR2 FNYEAQ. CDR3 residues: CASSLMTVNEKLFF. The CDR3 region has the DNA TGTGCCAGCAGCTTAATGACAGTTAATGAAAAACTGTTTTTT. The full variable domain, in which reference TRBV7-6 and TRBJ1-4 provide the parts outside the CDR3, is GAGVSQSPRYKVTKRGQDVALRCDPISGHVSLYWYRQALGQGPEFLTYFNYEAQQDKSGLPNDRFSAERPEGSISTLTIQRTEQRDSAMYRCASSLMTVNEKLFFGSGTQLSVL.

This clonotype was observed a handful of times. The chain couples TRBV6-1 to TRBJ2-4, with D uncertain. V was shortened by 8 bases and J by 0 bases, with 11 bases between the two germline ends. The CDR3 loop spans 14 amino acids. Germline-derived CDR1 and CDR2 are MNHNS and SASEGT. The CDR3 region has the DNA TGTGCCAGCGACGTGGGGATAGCCAAAAACATTCAGTACTTC. The encoded protein is CASDVGIAKNIQYF.

This clonotype was recorded many times. The CDR3 DNA follows: TGTGCCAGCAGCCAAAAACAGGGTACAGATACGCAGTATTTT. Translated, it gives CASSQKQGTDTQYF. This chain links TRBV3-1 with TRBJ2-3; D may be TRBD1 (6 bases). This CDR3 comprises 14 residues. Trimming removed 2 bases from V and 3 bases from J, with 9 bases in between. CDR1 and CDR2 (germline): LGHDT, YNNKEL (reference sequence).